A single sample gave rise to the 22 T cell receptor beta chains below, sequenced in a study of human T cells and chemical hapten exposure. As to time point: patch test 2, 6 weeks after DPC sensitization. Noted treatment: therapeutic diphenylcyclopropenone sensitization with weekly scalp DPC. In TCRdb, the RACE reads were re-called with MiXCR into one record per CDR3 protein. The sample holds some 42,000 distinct CDR3 sequences; approximately 9% are singletons and the top ten take approximately 16%. Sequences were derived from whole blood, sampled in connection with sensitization to the hapten diphenylcyclopropenone (DPC). The receptor set was obtained from a woman in her 40s with alopecia areata. Some clones in this sample may be carry-over from other donors' samples.

The chain employs TRBV7-2 and TRBJ2-5; weak D call: TRBD1 (6 bases). The CDR3 runs to 14 residues. CDR1 and CDR2 (germline): SGHTA, FQGNSA. Deletions cut 3 bases from V and 1 base from J, with 9 bases between. CDR3 nucleotides: TGTGCCAGCAGCTTCGGGACACGCCAAGAGACCCAGTACTTC. Translating it yields CASSFGTRQETQYF.

This clonotype was seen repeatedly, ten times or more. This chain connects TRBV6-1 to TRBJ1-5; D unclear. Trimming removed 4 bases at V and 7 bases at J, with 14 bases between. Germline values: CDR1 MNHNS, CDR2 SASEGT. This CDR3 has 14 amino acids. The CDR3 here is CASSAAGPRQPQHF. The CDR3 DNA reads TGTGCCAGCAGTGCGGCAGGACCAAGGCAGCCCCAGCATTTT.

This clonotype has only a few counts. CDR3 in DNA: TGCGCCAGCAGCCCGGGACAGGGGCTCTTAGGCACTGAAGCTTTCTTT. This encodes CASSPGQGLLGTEAFF. The chain uses TRBV4-1 and TRBJ1-1; TRBD1 matches 10 bases. The trim removed 4 bases at V and 4 bases at J, leaving 9 bases unmatched. In germline, CDR1 is MGHRA, CDR2 YSYEKL. The CDR3 extends over 16 amino acids.

The table lists this clonotype with many counts. The chain couples TRBV18 to TRBJ2-4; TRBD2 might be the D (5 bases). Germline CDR1 reads KGHSH; CDR2 reads LQKENI. V was trimmed by 2 bases and J by 4 bases, leaving 12 bases between them. The CDR3 runs to 15 residues. The CDR3 region has the DNA TGTGCCAGCTCACCATCGACTACATCTAAAAACATTCAGTACTTC. Amino acids: CASSPSTTSKNIQYF. The variable domain in full, with the rest retrieved from reference TRBV18 and TRBJ2-4, is NAGVMQNPRHLVRRRGQEARLRCSPMKGHSHVYWYRQLPEEGLKFMVYLQKENIIDESGMPKERFSAEFPKEGPSILRIQQVVRGDSAAYFCASSPSTTSKNIQYFGAGTRLSVL.

The CDR3 is CASSWDNSYEQYF. CDR3 bases: TGTGCCAGCAGCTGGGACAACTCCTACGAGCAGTACTTC. The V gene is TRBV7-6, the J gene TRBJ2-7; perhaps TRBD1 as D (6 bases). With 4 bases removed from V and 0 bases from J, the gap between germline ends came to 7 bases. Germline V gives CDR1 SGHVS, CDR2 FNYEAQ. There are 13 residues in the CDR3.

This sequence joins TRBV4-3 and TRBJ1-5; D not resolved. The CDR3 has 15 residues. Germline CDR1 is LGHNA and CDR2 is YSLEER. V was cut by 0 bases and J by 3 bases, with 9 bases left in between. Written as DNA, the CDR3 is TGCGCCAGCAGCCAAGAATCCAGAACCAATCAGCCCCAGCATTTT. Its protein is CASSQESRTNQPQHF.

This clonotype has at least ten counts. J is TRBJ2-3 and V is TRBV30; 11 positions agree with TRBD1. J was trimmed by 4 bases and V by 5 bases; bases with no gene match: 14. The CDR3 extends over 17 amino acids. Germline V lookup: CDR1 GTSNPN, CDR2 SVGIG (reference sequence). CDR3 residues: CAWLAAPGQGDPDTQYF. The DNA of the CDR3 is TGTGCCTGGCTTGCAGCCCCGGGACAGGGGGACCCAGATACGCAGTATTTT.

This clonotype was counted at least ten times. V is TRBV6-1 and J is TRBJ1-3, with 8 bases fitting TRBD1. Germline V gene lookup returns CDR1 MNHNS and CDR2 SASEGT. V shed 6 bases, J shed 2 bases, and the junction held 3 bases outside the gene matches. The CDR3 runs 14 residues. The CDR3 DNA reads TGTGCCAGCAGCCGGGGACAGGCTGGAAACACCATATATTTT. Translating gives CASSRGQAGNTIYF.

This clonotype was seen at least ten times. CDR3 in DNA: TGCAGCACCAACCTCGGGACAGCGAGCTATGGCTACACCTTC. It encodes CSTNLGTASYGYTF. V usage is TRBV29-1 and J usage is TRBJ1-2, with 7 positions matching TRBD1. V shed 8 bases, J shed 4 bases, and the junction held 13 bases outside the gene matches. The germline V gene encodes CDR1 SQVTM and CDR2 ANQGSEA. The CDR3 has 14 amino acids.

This clonotype was counted at least ten times. DNA for the CDR3: TGCGCCAGCAGCCTCCCGGGACACCCAGGGGTATCTGGGGCCAACGTCCTGACTTTC. As protein: CASSLPGHPGVSGANVLTF. The V gene is TRBV5-1, the J gene TRBJ2-6; TRBD1 is a possible D gene (6 bases). This CDR3 has 19 amino acids. V lost 4 bases and J lost 1, with 21 bases in between. In germline, CDR1 is SGHRS, CDR2 YFSETQ.

This chain uses TRBV6-5 with TRBJ2-5, with D perhaps matching TRBD1 or TRBD2 (7 bases each). The V end lost 0 bases, the J end lost 5 bases, and 19 bases lay between the germline ends. Looked up from germline, CDR1 is MNHEY and CDR2 is SVGAGI. The CDR3 runs to 17 residues. The CDR3 is CASSYSSPQGTKETQYF. CDR3 in DNA: TGTGCCAGCAGTTACTCCTCCCCACAGGGGACTAAGGAGACCCAGTACTTC.

This clonotype has ten or more counts. This chain joins TRBV29-1 and TRBJ2-5; 7 positions match TRBD1. Germline V gene sequence: CDR1 SQVTM, CDR2 ANQGSEA. V lost 6 bases and J lost 5; bases outside the gene matches: 6. The CDR3 is 12 amino acids. The CDR3 DNA sequence: TGCAGCGTGGGACAGAAGATGGAGACCCAGTACTTC. This translates into CSVGQKMETQYF.

This clonotype was observed many times. The chain is built from TRBV12-3 or TRBV12-4 and TRBJ1-1, with 7 bases lining up with TRBD1. Trimming took 1 base from V and 6 from J; bases not matched to a gene: 11. CDR3 length: 16 residues. In nucleotides, the CDR3 is TGTGCCAGCAGTTTAGGGGTCTCGACAGGGTATCCTGAAGCTTTCTTT. This encodes CASSLGVSTGYPEAFF.

This clonotype was detected many times. The chain uses TRBV9 and TRBJ1-1, with D perhaps matching TRBD1 (5 bases). Trimming removed 4 bases at V and 1 base at J, with 8 bases between. Germline loops: CDR1 SGDLS, CDR2 YYNGEE. This CDR3 region has 13 residues. The CDR3 bases are TGTGCCAGCAGCAGACAGCAGAACACTGAAGCTTTCTTT. As protein: CASSRQQNTEAFF.

This clonotype was recorded at least ten times. The J gene is TRBJ2-3, the V gene TRBV5-1; the D gene is possibly TRBD1 (5 bases). CDR1 is SGHRS, CDR2 YFSETQ, per germline. The CDR3 loop spans 18 amino acids. V gave up 0 bases and J gave up 0 bases, with 17 bases separating them. CDR3 bases: TGCGCCAGCAGCTTGGCCCCACGACAGAGAACTAGCACAGATACGCAGTATTTT. Protein sequence: CASSLAPRQRTSTDTQYF.

V and J are TRBV12-3 or TRBV12-4 and TRBJ2-3; TRBD1 aligns across 7 bases. V was clipped by 6 bases and J by 8 bases; unmatched bases: 14. The CDR3 has 15 residues. The CDR3 DNA reads as TGTGCCAGCAGCTATACAGGGGCCGTAGTGGGTACGCAGTATTTT. It is translated as CASSYTGAVVGTQYF.

This clonotype was recorded at least ten times. The rearrangement uses TRBV5-1 and TRBJ2-3; D ambiguous. CDR1 SGHRS and CDR2 YFSETQ come from the germline V gene. The CDR3 consists of 13 residues. Trimming removed 0 bases at V and 4 bases at J, with 6 bases between. CDR3 protein: CASSLGSSDTQYF. CDR3 nucleotide sequence: TGCGCCAGCAGCTTGGGATCCTCAGATACGCAGTATTTT.

Only a few counts were recorded for this clonotype. This chain joins TRBV4-2 and TRBJ1-1; TRBD1 matches 7 bases. The germline CDR1 and CDR2 sequences are LGHNA and YNFKEQ. The J segment lost 7 bases and the V segment lost 0 bases, leaving 11 bases of the junction unmatched. This CDR3 is built from 16 residues. CDR3 in amino acids: CASSQDQGQGGLEAFF. The CDR3 nucleotides read TGTGCCAGCAGCCAAGATCAGGGCCAAGGGGGCCTTGAAGCTTTCTTT.

This clonotype has at least ten counts. Here the CDR3 DNA reads TGCAGTGCTAGAGTCATGGGACAGGGCCGGGGTAGCAATCAGCCCCAGCATTTT. Encoded protein: CSARVMGQGRGSNQPQHF. This chain joins TRBV20-1 and TRBJ1-5; TRBD1 matches at 9 bases. The V gene's germline CDR1 is DFQATT and CDR2 SNEGSKA (reference sequence). The CDR3 length is 18 residues. The V gene end was trimmed by 1 base and the J gene end by 0 bases; junction bases not matched to a gene: 10.

The CDR3 protein is CASSPRLPNTEAFF. CDR3 in DNA: TGTGCCAGCTCACCACGGTTACCGAACACTGAAGCTTTCTTT. The chain carries TRBV18 and TRBJ1-1; D not certain. V was cut by 1 base and J by 1 base, with 7 bases left in between. The germline CDR1 and CDR2 sequences are KGHSH and LQKENI. This CDR3 spans 14 amino acids.

In this sample, this clonotype turned up many times. The gene calls are TRBV19 and TRBJ1-5; perhaps TRBD1 as D (6 bases). In germline, CDR1 is LNHDA, CDR2 SQIVND (reference sequence). The ends were cut back, 6 bases at V and 0 bases at J, with 12 bases in the middle. The CDR3 is 15 amino acids. CDR3 sequence reads: CASRRDMYSNQPQHF. As DNA, the CDR3 is TGTGCCAGTAGGAGGGACATGTATAGCAATCAGCCCCAGCATTTT.

This clonotype was seen ten or more times. CDR3 protein: CASRLYQLGLPDKTEAFF. The CDR3 region has the DNA TGTGCCAGCAGATTATACCAACTGGGACTCCCCGATAAGACTGAAGCTTTCTTT. V gene TRBV12-3 or TRBV12-4 combines with J gene TRBJ1-1; possible D gene TRBD1, 5 bases. Trimming took off 6 bases at V and 5 bases at J, with 28 bases between the two ends. The CDR3 length is 18 residues.